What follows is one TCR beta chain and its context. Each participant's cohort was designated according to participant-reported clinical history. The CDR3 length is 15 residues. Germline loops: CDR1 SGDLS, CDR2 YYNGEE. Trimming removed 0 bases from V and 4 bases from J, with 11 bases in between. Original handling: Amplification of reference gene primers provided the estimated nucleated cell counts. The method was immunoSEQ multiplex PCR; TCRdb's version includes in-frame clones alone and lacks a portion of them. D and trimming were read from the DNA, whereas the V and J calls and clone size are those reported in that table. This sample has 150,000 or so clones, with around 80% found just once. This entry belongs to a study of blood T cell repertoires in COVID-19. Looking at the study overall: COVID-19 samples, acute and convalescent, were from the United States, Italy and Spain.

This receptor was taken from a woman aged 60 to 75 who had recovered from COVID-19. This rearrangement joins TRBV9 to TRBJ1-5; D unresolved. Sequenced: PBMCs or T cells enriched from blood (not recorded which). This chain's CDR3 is CASSVDLGRNQPQHF. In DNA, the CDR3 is TGTGCCAGCAGCGTAGATTTAGGCAGGAATCAGCCCCAGCATTTT.